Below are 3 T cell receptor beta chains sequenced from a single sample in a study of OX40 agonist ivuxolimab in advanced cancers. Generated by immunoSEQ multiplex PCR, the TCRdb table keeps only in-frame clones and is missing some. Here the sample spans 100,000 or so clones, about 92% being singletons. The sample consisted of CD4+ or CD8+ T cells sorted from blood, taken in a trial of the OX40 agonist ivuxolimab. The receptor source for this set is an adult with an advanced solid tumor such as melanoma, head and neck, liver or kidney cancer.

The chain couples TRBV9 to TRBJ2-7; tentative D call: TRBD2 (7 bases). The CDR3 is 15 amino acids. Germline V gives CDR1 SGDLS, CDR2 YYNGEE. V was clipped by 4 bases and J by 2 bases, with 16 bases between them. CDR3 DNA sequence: TGTGCCAGCAGCCCATCGGGGGGCAGTACCTACGAGCAGTACTTC. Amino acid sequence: CASSPSGGSTYEQYF.

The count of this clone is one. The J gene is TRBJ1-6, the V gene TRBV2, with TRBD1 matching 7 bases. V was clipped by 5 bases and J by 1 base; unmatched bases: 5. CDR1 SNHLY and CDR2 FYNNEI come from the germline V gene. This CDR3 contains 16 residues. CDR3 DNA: TGTGCCAGCAGTTCCCGGGACAGTTCCTATAATTCACCCCTCCACTTT. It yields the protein CASSSRDSSYNSPLHF.

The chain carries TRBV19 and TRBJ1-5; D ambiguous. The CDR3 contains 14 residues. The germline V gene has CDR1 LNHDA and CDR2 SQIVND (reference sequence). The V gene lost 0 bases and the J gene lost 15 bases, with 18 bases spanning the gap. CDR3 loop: CASSIDLGRLDTHF. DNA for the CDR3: TGTGCCAGTAGTATAGACCTCGGACGTTTAGACACGCATTTT.